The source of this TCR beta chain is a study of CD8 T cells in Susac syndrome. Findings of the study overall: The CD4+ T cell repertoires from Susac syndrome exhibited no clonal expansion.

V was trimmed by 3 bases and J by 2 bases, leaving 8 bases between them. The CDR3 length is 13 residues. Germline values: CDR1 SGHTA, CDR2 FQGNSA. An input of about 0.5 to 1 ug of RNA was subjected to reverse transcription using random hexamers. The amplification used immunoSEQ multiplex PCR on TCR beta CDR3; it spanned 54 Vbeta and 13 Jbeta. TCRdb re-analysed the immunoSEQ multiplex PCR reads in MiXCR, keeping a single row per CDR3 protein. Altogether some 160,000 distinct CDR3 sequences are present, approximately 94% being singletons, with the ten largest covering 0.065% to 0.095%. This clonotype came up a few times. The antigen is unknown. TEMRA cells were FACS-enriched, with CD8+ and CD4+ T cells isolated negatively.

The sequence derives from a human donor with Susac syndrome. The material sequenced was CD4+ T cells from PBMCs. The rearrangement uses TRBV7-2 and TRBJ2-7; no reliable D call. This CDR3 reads CASSFLWPYEQYF. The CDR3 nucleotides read TGTGCCAGCAGCTTTCTCTGGCCCTACGAGCAGTACTTC.